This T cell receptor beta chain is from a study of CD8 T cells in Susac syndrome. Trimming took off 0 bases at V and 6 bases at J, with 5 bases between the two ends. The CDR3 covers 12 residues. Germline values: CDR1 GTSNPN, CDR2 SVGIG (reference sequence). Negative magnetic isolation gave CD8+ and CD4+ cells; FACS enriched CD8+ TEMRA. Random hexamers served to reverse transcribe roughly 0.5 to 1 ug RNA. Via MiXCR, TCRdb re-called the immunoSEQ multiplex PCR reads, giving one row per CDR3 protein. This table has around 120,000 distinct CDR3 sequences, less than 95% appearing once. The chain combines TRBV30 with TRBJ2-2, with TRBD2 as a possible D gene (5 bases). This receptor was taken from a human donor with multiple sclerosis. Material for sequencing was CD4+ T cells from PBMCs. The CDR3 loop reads CAWSVLAGELFF. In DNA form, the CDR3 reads TGTGCCTGGAGTGTACTAGCCGGGGAGCTGTTTTTT.